The 31 T cell receptor beta chains listed next were all sequenced from one sample in a study of Graves' ophthalmopathy and Graves' hyperthyroidism. RNA transcripts yielded amplified TCR beta CDR3 regions. HTBI primers were employed in first-round RT-PCR, then a second-round multiplex PCR followed. TCRdb reprocessed the multiplex PCR reads with MiXCR, giving one entry per CDR3 protein. The sample records over 150,000 distinct CDR3 sequences, 30% to 45% being singletons. Sequenced material: peripheral blood. Every receptor here comes from a woman in her 40s with Graves' ophthalmopathy.

This chain joins TRBV20-1 and TRBJ1-5, with D maybe TRBD1 (6 bases). Germline V gene lookup returns CDR1 DFQATT and CDR2 SNEGSKA (reference sequence). Trimming removed 0 bases from V and 5 bases from J, with 20 bases in between. CDR3 length equals 17 residues. The CDR3 spells CSAREPPGGAGYQPQHF. The CDR3 DNA is TGCAGTGCTAGAGAGCCACCCGGGGGCGCCGGGTATCAGCCCCAGCATTTT.

This clonotype occurred many times. The chain combines TRBV6-1 with TRBJ1-6; D ambiguous. V was trimmed by 8 bases and J by 7 bases, leaving 12 bases between them. Germline CDR1 MNHNS, CDR2 SASEGT. The CDR3 covers 13 residues. CDR3 residues: CASSTNGNSPLHF. The CDR3 DNA follows: TGTGCCAGCTCCACCAACGGGAATTCACCCCTCCACTTT.

The chain recombines TRBV10-3 with TRBJ2-7; D is ambiguous. This CDR3 contains 12 residues. With 6 bases removed from V and 6 bases from J, the gap between germline ends came to 12 bases. Per the germline V gene, CDR1 is ENHRY and CDR2 is SYGVKD. The CDR3: CAISDNPGEQYF. The CDR3 region has the DNA TGTGCCATCAGCGACAATCCTGGCGAGCAGTACTTC.

This clonotype was observed many times. The chain has TRBV6-1 and TRBJ1-2; D gene unclear. The CDR3 is 13 residues long. Trimming cost V 4 bases and J 2 bases, with 8 bases left between them. From germline, CDR1 is MNHNS and CDR2 SASEGT. The CDR3 DNA reads as TGTGCCAGCAGTGTATCACTAAACTATGGCTACACCTTC. Translating it yields CASSVSLNYGYTF.

This chain uses TRBV20-1 with TRBJ1-1, with D unresolved. V was cut by 1 base and J by 2 bases, with 14 bases left in between. The CDR3 consists of 15 residues. Per the germline V gene, CDR1 is DFQATT and CDR2 is SNEGSKA (reference sequence). The CDR3 reads CSARGQPPQNTEAFF. The CDR3 DNA sequence: TGCAGTGCTAGAGGCCAGCCTCCCCAAAACACTGAAGCTTTCTTT.

This chain joins TRBV6-5 and TRBJ1-6; 8 bases are a match to TRBD1. With 4 bases clipped from V and 10 bases from J, the junction kept 15 bases outside the gene matches. The CDR3 spans 17 residues. The germline V gene encodes CDR1 MNHEY and CDR2 SVGAGI. The CDR3 spells CASSSQLPDRVDSPLHF. CDR3 coding DNA: TGTGCCAGCAGTTCCCAGCTCCCGGACAGGGTCGACTCACCCCTCCACTTT.

This rearrangement joins TRBV7-2 to TRBJ2-4; D is uncertain. V was clipped by 2 bases and J by 0 bases, with 11 bases between them. Germline V gene sequence: CDR1 SGHTA, CDR2 FQGNSA. This CDR3 region has 16 residues. The CDR3 DNA follows: TGTGCCAGCAGCTTACATAGCTCCGTAGCCAAAAACATTCAGTACTTC. Translated, it gives CASSLHSSVAKNIQYF.

The rearrangement uses TRBV12-3 or TRBV12-4 and TRBJ2-6; tentatively, D is TRBD1 (5 bases). This CDR3 is 18 amino acids long. With 0 bases removed from V and 0 bases from J, the gap between germline ends came to 12 bases. The CDR3 is CASSLAQGGASGANVLTF. The CDR3 nucleotides read TGTGCCAGCAGTTTAGCGCAGGGCGGCGCCTCTGGGGCCAACGTCCTGACTTTC.

This clonotype has a count of ten or more. The V gene is TRBV28, the J gene TRBJ1-1; D call uncertain. Trimming cost V 3 bases and J 3 bases, with 11 bases left between them. Germline CDR1 reads MDHEN; CDR2 reads SYDVKM. The CDR3 is 14 residues long. The DNA of the CDR3 is TGTGCCAGCAGTTTTCGAGAGTATCACACTGAAGCTTTCTTT. Translation: CASSFREYHTEAFF.

The chain is built from TRBV6-2 or TRBV6-3 and TRBJ2-5; possible D gene TRBD1, 6 bases. V was clipped by 0 bases and J by 4 bases, with 9 bases between them. Germline V gene data show CDR1 as MNHEY and CDR2 as SVGEGT. This CDR3 spans 14 amino acids. The CDR3 bases are TGTGCCAGCAGTTACTCGACAGGAGGAGAGACCCAGTACTTC. The encoded protein is CASSYSTGGETQYF.

V and J are TRBV6-1 and TRBJ2-1, with 10 bases that match TRBD2. Germline V gene sequence: CDR1 MNHNS, CDR2 SASEGT. The V gene end was trimmed by 5 bases and the J gene end by 5 bases; junction bases not matched to a gene: 9. CDR3 length equals 16 residues. CDR3 region: CASSQRGLADHNEQFF. The CDR3 nucleotides read TGTGCCAGCAGTCAAAGAGGACTAGCGGATCACAATGAGCAGTTCTTC.

The V and J genes are TRBV6-2 or TRBV6-3 and TRBJ1-5, with a weak D call TRBD1 (5 bases). This CDR3 contains 16 residues. V lost 5 bases and J lost 4, with 18 bases in between. Germline V gene data show CDR1 as MNHEY and CDR2 as SVGEGT. The CDR3 protein is CASSQRGRRPNQPQHF. In nucleotides, the CDR3 is TGTGCCAGCAGTCAAAGGGGCAGAAGGCCGAATCAGCCCCAGCATTTT.

This clonotype came up many times. The chain uses TRBV6-1 and TRBJ2-7, with 8 bases that match TRBD2. Germline loops: CDR1 MNHNS, CDR2 SASEGT. The CDR3 is made up of 14 amino acids. V lost 8 bases and J lost 5; bases outside the gene matches: 11. CDR3 nucleotides: TGTGCCAGCCAGGTCAGCGGGAGTCGGCACGAGCAGTACTTC. Translated, it gives CASQVSGSRHEQYF.

The table lists this clonotype with a count of one. The rearrangement uses TRBV12-3 or TRBV12-4 and TRBJ2-3; no clear D. With 5 bases removed from V and 6 bases from J, the gap between germline ends came to 15 bases. The CDR3 is 14 amino acids. In nucleotides, the CDR3 is TGTGCCAGCAGTCCGAGGCCCAGTTCCGATACGCAGTATTTT. The encoded protein is CASSPRPSSDTQYF.

The gene calls are TRBV28 and TRBJ1-2; D call uncertain. Germline V gene lookup returns CDR1 MDHEN and CDR2 SYDVKM. This CDR3 is built from 17 residues. V shed 4 bases and J shed 0 bases, with 18 bases lying between them. CDR3 bases: TGTGCCAGCAGTTCCGCGACGGACTCATTAGCTAACTATGGCTACACCTTC. This gives the protein CASSSATDSLANYGYTF.

This clonotype has at least ten counts. V usage is TRBV12-3 or TRBV12-4 and J usage is TRBJ2-5, with D possibly TRBD2 on 6 matching bases. Deletions cut 4 bases from V and 3 bases from J, with 15 bases between. The CDR3 has 15 amino acids. The CDR3 DNA follows: TGTGCCAGCAGTTCCCCCCGGGAGAGGGAAGAGACCCAGTACTTC. Translating it yields CASSSPREREETQYF.

This clonotype appeared many times. V and J are TRBV6-5 and TRBJ2-7; 11 bases are shared with TRBD2. The CDR3 runs to 16 residues. CDR1 is MNHEY and CDR2 is SVGAGI in the germline V gene. The ends lost 9 bases at V and 3 bases at J; junction bases unmatched: 13. CDR3 protein: CASQSGTSGVRYEQYF. The CDR3 DNA is TGTGCCAGTCAATCCGGGACTAGCGGAGTTCGCTACGAGCAGTACTTC.

This chain joins TRBV19 and TRBJ2-5, with 10 bases matching TRBD2. The CDR3 loop spans 14 amino acids. Germline CDR1 reads LNHDA; CDR2 reads SQIVND (reference sequence). The ends lost 4 bases at V and 5 bases at J; junction bases unmatched: 4. The CDR3 DNA sequence: TGTGCCAGTAGTACTAGCGGGAGCGGGGAGACCCAGTACTTC. It codes for CASSTSGSGETQYF. Full variable domain (outside the CDR3, taken from reference TRBV19 and TRBJ2-5): DGGITQSPKYLFRKEGQNVTLSCEQNLNHDAMYWYRQDPGQGLRLIYYSQIVNDFQKGDIAEGYSVSREKKESFPLTVTSAQKNPTAFYLCASSTSGSGETQYFGPGTRLLVL.

In DNA, the CDR3 is TGTGCCAGCAGCCACCGACAGGGGAGCTCCTACGAGCAGTACTTC. Its protein is CASSHRQGSSYEQYF. The J gene is TRBJ2-7, the V gene TRBV5-5; 8 positions match TRBD1. Trimming cost V 4 bases and J 0 bases; bases outside gene matches: 6. Per the germline V gene, CDR1 is SGHKS and CDR2 is YYEKEE (reference sequence). The CDR3 is 15 amino acids.

In its sample, this clonotype was seen many times. The chain couples TRBV12-3 or TRBV12-4 to TRBJ1-3; maybe TRBD1 (6 bases). The CDR3 runs 16 residues. With 6 bases removed from V and 0 bases from J, the gap between germline ends came to 15 bases. The CDR3, as DNA: TGTGCCAGCAGACTCAGGGGAAGGCTCTCTGGAAACACCATATATTTT. Its protein is CASRLRGRLSGNTIYF.

In its sample, this clonotype was seen a few times. The chain links TRBV25-1 to TRBJ1-1; TRBD1 matches at 11 bases. This CDR3 region has 14 residues. The J segment lost 7 bases and the V segment lost 7 bases, leaving 8 bases of the junction unmatched. Germline V gene data show CDR1 as MGHDK and CDR2 as SYGVNS. This CDR3 is CASIPDRGRIEAFF. DNA of the CDR3: TGTGCCAGCATACCGGACAGGGGGCGGATTGAAGCTTTCTTT.

In its sample, this clonotype was seen many times. The chain combines TRBV12-5 with TRBJ2-3; D possibly corresponds to TRBD2 (6 bases). Germline V gives CDR1 LGHNT, CDR2 FRNRAP. The CDR3 extends over 16 amino acids. Deletions cut 6 bases from V and 0 bases from J, with 16 bases between. CDR3 protein: CASGPPLAVSTDTQYF. CDR3 DNA: TGTGCTAGTGGCCCGCCCTTAGCGGTAAGCACAGATACGCAGTATTTT. Together with reference TRBV12-5 and TRBJ2-3, the CDR3 gives the full variable domain: DARVTQTPRHKVTEMGQEVTMRCQPILGHNTVFWYRQTMMQGLELLAYFRNRAPLDDSGMPKDRFSAEMPDATLATLKIQPSEPRDSAVYFCASGPPLAVSTDTQYFGPGTRLTVL.

This clonotype was detected ten times or more. This chain uses TRBV27 with TRBJ1-2, with D possibly being TRBD1 (6 bases). The V gene lost 3 bases and the J gene lost 5 bases, with 22 bases spanning the gap. The germline V gene has CDR1 MNHEY and CDR2 SMNVEV (reference sequence). The CDR3 has 17 residues. CDR3 nucleotides: TGTGCCAGCAGTTTCTCATACCGCCGGGACACATGGTATGGCTACACCTTC. It translates to CASSFSYRRDTWYGYTF.

This sequence joins TRBV12-3 or TRBV12-4 and TRBJ2-5; a weak D match, TRBD2 (6 bases). Trimming took off 9 bases at V and 1 base at J, with 12 bases between the two ends. This CDR3 spans 13 amino acids. The CDR3 DNA reads as TGTGCCAGTCAAAGGACTACCCAAGAGACCCAGTACTTC. Encoded protein: CASQRTTQETQYF.

V and J are TRBV6-1 and TRBJ1-1; D unresolved. Germline-derived CDR1 and CDR2 are MNHNS and SASEGT. The V gene lost 2 bases and the J gene lost 0 bases, with 10 bases spanning the gap. This CDR3 contains 15 residues. CDR3 protein: CASSEHEDMNTEAFF. DNA for the CDR3: TGTGCCAGCAGTGAACACGAAGACATGAACACTGAAGCTTTCTTT.

This clonotype has at least ten counts. This chain uses TRBV7-2 with TRBJ1-5; 7 bases map to TRBD1. V gave up 2 bases and J gave up 7 bases; unmatched junction bases: 11. Germline assignment: CDR1 SGHTA and CDR2 FQGNSA. This CDR3 has 16 amino acids. The chain's CDR3 is CASSLNVRGSGQPQHF. CDR3 sequence (DNA): TGTGCCAGCAGCTTAAACGTCAGGGGGTCAGGACAGCCCCAGCATTTT.

The chain joins TRBV6-1 to TRBJ2-7; D unclear. V lost 5 bases to trimming and J lost 3 bases, with 11 bases between them. Germline-derived CDR1 and CDR2 are MNHNS and SASEGT. The CDR3 has 13 residues. The CDR3 loop reads CASSPSEVYEQYF. The CDR3 DNA reads TGTGCCAGCAGTCCAAGCGAAGTCTACGAGCAGTACTTC.

This clonotype has a count of ten or more. This rearrangement joins TRBV2 to TRBJ2-2, with 11 bases aligning to TRBD2. Germline CDR1 and CDR2: SNHLY and FYNNEI. With 6 bases clipped from V and 0 bases from J, the junction kept 6 bases outside the gene matches. The CDR3 totals 17 residues. DNA of the CDR3: TGTGCCAGCAGCGCCATGACTAGCGGGGCGAACACCGGGGAGCTGTTTTTT. Translation gives CASSAMTSGANTGELFF.

This clonotype has ten or more counts. This rearrangement joins TRBV6-1 to TRBJ1-2, with 12 nucleotides matching TRBD1. V was clipped by 8 bases and J by 4 bases; unmatched bases: 2. This CDR3 has 13 amino acids. The germline V gene has CDR1 MNHNS and CDR2 SASEGT. In DNA form, the CDR3 reads TGTGCCAGCGGGACAGGGGGCCCCTATGGCTACACCTTC. It translates to CASGTGGPYGYTF.

This clonotype was seen ten or more times. The V gene is TRBV7-3, the J gene TRBJ1-1, with D possibly being TRBD1 (6 bases). Looked up from germline, CDR1 is SGHTA and CDR2 is FQGTGA. CDR3 length: 13 amino acids. The V end was cut by 1 base, the J end by 6 bases, with 9 bases between. The CDR3 spells CASSLSRTAEAFF. DNA for the CDR3: TGTGCCAGCAGCTTAAGCCGGACAGCTGAAGCTTTCTTT.

This clonotype was observed many times. CDR3 DNA: TGTGCCAGCAGTTTATCTGGGAACTATAATTCACCCCTCCACTTT. Translated: CASSLSGNYNSPLHF. The chain has TRBV27 and TRBJ1-6; unclear D gene. CDR3 size: 15 residues. The V end lost 0 bases, the J end lost 3 bases, and 6 bases lay between the germline ends. Germline-derived CDR1 and CDR2 are MNHEY and SMNVEV (reference sequence).